These 6 T cell receptor beta chains were all obtained from the same sample, sequenced in a study of control samples from healthy donors and cancer patients. This table comes from immunoSEQ multiplex PCR, and its TCRdb copy is limited to in-frame clones, with some not included. The table includes about 120,000 clones, 80% to 90% detected once. The sequencing input was blood. These receptors were obtained from a man aged 50 or older in good health.

The chain carries TRBV6-5 and TRBJ2-2; perhaps D is TRBD1 or TRBD2 (5 bases each). CDR3 size: 13 residues. Trimming pared 6 bases from V and 3 bases from J, leaving 8 bases between. Germline V CDR1 and CDR2: MNHEY, SVGAGI. CDR3 protein: CASRGPYTGELFF. CDR3 coding DNA: TGTGCCAGCAGGGGACCCTACACCGGGGAGCTGTTTTTT.

The V and J genes are TRBV10-3 and TRBJ1-1, with a possible D match to TRBD1 (5 bases). The CDR3 sequence is 14 residues long. Germline CDR1 and CDR2: ENHRY and SYGVKD. V shed 8 bases and J shed 0 bases, with 13 bases lying between them. Here the CDR3 DNA reads TGTGCCATCCTCCCCGCGGGGGTGAACACTGAAGCTTTCTTT. Amino acid sequence: CAILPAGVNTEAFF.

The V call is TRBV9, the J call TRBJ2-3; D is ambiguous. The CDR3 contains 13 residues. The V and J ends lost 8 bases and 0 bases respectively, with 10 bases between them. Germline values: CDR1 SGDLS, CDR2 YYNGEE. CDR3 coding DNA: TGTGCCAGTAGTAAAGCTAGCACAGATACGCAGTATTTT. It encodes CASSKASTDTQYF. Variable domain in full (rest from reference TRBV9 and TRBJ2-3): DSGVTQTPKHLITATGQRVTLRCSPRSGDLSVYWYQQSLDQGLQFLIQYYNGEERAKGNILERFSAQQFPDLHSELNLSSLELGDSALYFCASSKASTDTQYFGPGTRLTVL.

V is TRBV7-9 and J is TRBJ1-1, with 7 positions matching TRBD1. The CDR3 is 17 amino acids. Trimming took 6 bases from V and 0 from J; bases not matched to a gene: 13. CDR1 SEHNR and CDR2 FQNEAQ come from the germline V gene (reference sequence). The CDR3 nucleotides are TGTGCCAGCAGGCTCCGAGTTGGCCAGGGGGTGAACACTGAAGCTTTCTTT. Its protein is CASRLRVGQGVNTEAFF.

CDR3 DNA sequence: TGTGCCAGCAGCTTCAAGGGACTAGCGGGGGGGCAAGGTGGCGAGCAGTACTTC. This sequence encodes CASSFKGLAGGQGGEQYF. The chain is built from TRBV7-8 and TRBJ2-7; TRBD2 matches 16 bases. Germline lookup yields CDR1 SGHVS and CDR2 FQNEAQ. CDR3 length equals 18 residues. V lost 3 bases, J lost 6 bases, and 11 bases stayed unmatched.

This clone was picked up a small number of times. The sample carries other DNA sequences with the same CDR3. The chain carries TRBV29-1 and TRBJ2-3; D may be TRBD1 (6 bases). This CDR3 comprises 16 residues. Germline V gene data show CDR1 as SQVTM and CDR2 as ANQGSEA. V lost 0 bases and J 2 bases, leaving 15 bases between the germline ends. The CDR3 nucleotides read TGCAGCGTTGAAGATCGGTTAGGGGGTAACACAGATACGCAGTATTTT. Encoded protein: CSVEDRLGGNTDTQYF.